This note documents a single TCR beta chain sequence. The data belong to a study of blood T cell repertoires in COVID-19. Overall study context: PBMCs, B-cell-depleted T cells, or T cells were the source of the cDNA or gDNA that made up the material.

CDR3 length: 16 amino acids. V was clipped by 5 bases and J by 1 base; unmatched bases: 9. Germline V CDR1 and CDR2: SGHTA, FQGNSA. Repertoires were generated with immunoSEQ multiplex PCR, while TCRdb's copy carries only in-frame clones and drops some. This table has about 200,000 clones, about four fifths appearing once. The sample was peripheral blood. The TCR originated in a woman older than 75 with acute or convalescent COVID-19. J is TRBJ1-2 and V is TRBV7-2; 8 positions agree with TRBD1. CDR3 sequence: CASSPSDRGNNYGYTF. CDR3 nucleotide sequence: TGTGCCAGCAGCCCTTCCGACAGGGGCAATAACTATGGCTACACCTTC.